This T cell receptor beta chain comes out of a study of blood T cells in healthy people across ages. Study-wide findings and caveats: Strongly correlated with naive T cell percentage was TCR beta diversity.

Then a second PCR, running roughly 7 to 11 cycles, was carried out with a sample-barcoded 5' primer and a J-beta primer mix. Individual samples furnished no less than 2.5 million CDR3-containing paired-end reads apiece. Via MiXCR, TCRdb re-called the 5' RACE reads, giving one row per CDR3 protein. Among 1.5 million to 2 million distinct CDR3 sequences listed, approximately 50% were seen once. At least ten counts were recorded for this clonotype. As yet, its antigen is unknown. This CDR3 comprises 14 residues. Germline V CDR1 and CDR2: SQVTM, ANQGSEA. V lost 6 bases to trimming and J lost 0 bases; unmatched junction nucleotides: 8.

The chain joins TRBV29-1 to TRBJ2-7, with TRBD1 matching 7 bases. Input material: blood. This sequence originates from a woman aged 40-49 years in good health. Here the CDR3 reads CSVLTTGSSYEQYF. The CDR3 DNA follows: TGCAGCGTCCTAACGACAGGGTCCTCCTACGAGCAGTACTTC.